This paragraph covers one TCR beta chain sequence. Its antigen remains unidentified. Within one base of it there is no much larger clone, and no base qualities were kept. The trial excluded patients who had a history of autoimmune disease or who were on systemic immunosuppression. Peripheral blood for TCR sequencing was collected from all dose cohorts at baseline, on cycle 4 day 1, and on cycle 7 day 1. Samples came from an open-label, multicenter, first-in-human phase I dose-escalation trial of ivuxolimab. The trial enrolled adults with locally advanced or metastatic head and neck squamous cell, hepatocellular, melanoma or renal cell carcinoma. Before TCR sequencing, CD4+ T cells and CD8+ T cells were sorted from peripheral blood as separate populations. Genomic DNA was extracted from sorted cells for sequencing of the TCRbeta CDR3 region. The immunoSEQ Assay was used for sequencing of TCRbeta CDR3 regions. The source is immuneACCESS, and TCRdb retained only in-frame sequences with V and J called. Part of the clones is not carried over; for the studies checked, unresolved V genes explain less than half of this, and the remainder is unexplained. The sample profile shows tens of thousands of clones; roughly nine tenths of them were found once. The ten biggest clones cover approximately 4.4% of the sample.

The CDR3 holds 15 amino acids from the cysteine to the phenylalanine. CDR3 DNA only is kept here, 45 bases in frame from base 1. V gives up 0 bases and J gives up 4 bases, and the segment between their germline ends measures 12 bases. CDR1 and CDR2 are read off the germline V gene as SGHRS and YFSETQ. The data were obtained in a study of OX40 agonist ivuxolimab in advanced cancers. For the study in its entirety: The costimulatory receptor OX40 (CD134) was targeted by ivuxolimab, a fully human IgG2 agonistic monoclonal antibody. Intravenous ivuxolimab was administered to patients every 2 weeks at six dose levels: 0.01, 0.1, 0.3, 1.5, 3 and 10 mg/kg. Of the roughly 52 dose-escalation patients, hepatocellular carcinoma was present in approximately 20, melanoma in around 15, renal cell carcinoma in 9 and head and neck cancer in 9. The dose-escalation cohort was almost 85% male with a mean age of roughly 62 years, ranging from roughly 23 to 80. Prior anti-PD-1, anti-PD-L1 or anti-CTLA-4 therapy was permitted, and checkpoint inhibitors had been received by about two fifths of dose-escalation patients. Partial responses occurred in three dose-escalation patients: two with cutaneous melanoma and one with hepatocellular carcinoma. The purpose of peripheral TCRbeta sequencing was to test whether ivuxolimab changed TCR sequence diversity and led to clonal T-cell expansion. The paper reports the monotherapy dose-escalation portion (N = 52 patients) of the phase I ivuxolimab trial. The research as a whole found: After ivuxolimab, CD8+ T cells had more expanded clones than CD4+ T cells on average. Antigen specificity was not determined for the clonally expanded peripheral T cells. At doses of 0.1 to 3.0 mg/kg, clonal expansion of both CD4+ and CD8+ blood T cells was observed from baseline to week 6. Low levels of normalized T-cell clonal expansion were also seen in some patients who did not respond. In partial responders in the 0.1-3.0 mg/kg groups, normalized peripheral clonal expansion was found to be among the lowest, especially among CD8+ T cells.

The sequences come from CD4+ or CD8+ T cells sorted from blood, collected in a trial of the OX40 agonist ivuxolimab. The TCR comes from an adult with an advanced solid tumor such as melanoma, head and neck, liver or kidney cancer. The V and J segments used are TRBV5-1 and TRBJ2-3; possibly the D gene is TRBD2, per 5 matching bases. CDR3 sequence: CASSLAGVDPDTQYF. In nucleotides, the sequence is TGCGCCAGCAGCTTGGCCGGGGTCGACCCAGATACGCAGTATTTT.